This T cell receptor beta chain was captured in a study of T cells in Graves' hyperthyroidism and ophthalmopathy. Amplification of TCR beta CDR3 regions used RNA as the template. First-round RT-PCR with HTBI primers amplified the TCR CDR3 region. TCRdb itself ran the multiplex PCR reads through MiXCR, one entry per CDR3 protein. The table lists 450,000 to 550,000 distinct CDR3 sequences, roughly a quarter of them singletons. Trimming took off 5 bases at V and 7 bases at J, with 17 bases between the two ends. Germline V lookup: CDR1 DFQATT, CDR2 SNEGSKA (reference sequence). The CDR3 runs to 13 residues. The sample holds many counts of this clonotype.

Material: blood. This clonotype was sampled from a woman aged 25 to 39 with Graves' ophthalmopathy. This sequence joins TRBV20-1 and TRBJ1-2; unclear D gene. The CDR3 is CSAAQGEALGYTF. CDR3 DNA sequence: TGCAGTGCTGCCCAAGGAGAGGCCCTTGGCTACACCTTC.